Below are 6 T cell receptor beta chains sequenced from a single sample in a study of T cell clonality in common variable immunodeficiency. Study observations and caveats: Reportedly, TCR beta sequences from common variable immunodeficiency showed fewer deletions and N-nucleotide insertions.

Antigens for these TCRs are unknown. The assay was immunoSEQ multiplex PCR, and TCRdb's table has in-frame clones only and misses some. The sample includes tens of thousands of clones, none of them occurring once. Sequences were obtained from peripheral blood mononuclear cells. These receptors came from a human donor with common variable immunodeficiency.

This clone came up many times. A read error may produce the germline difference seen at one junction end. The read falls 3 residues short of the CDR3 end, and the missing part is taken from the germline J gene. V gene TRBV4-2 combines with J gene TRBJ1-3; TRBD1 agrees at 7 bases. The CDR3 length is 15 residues. Germline loops: CDR1 LGHNA, CDR2 YNFKEQ. CDR3 residues: CASSQDQGQLNTIYF. The part of the CDR3 DNA that was read is TGCGCCAGCAGCCAAGACCAGGGACAGCTAAACACC.

As to this clone: The sequenced fragment ends 3 residues before the CDR3 boundary, so the rest is inferred from the germline J gene. V usage is TRBV19 and J usage is TRBJ1-1, with D tentatively TRBD1 (5 bases). The germline gives CDR1 LNHDA, CDR2 SQIVND (reference sequence). This CDR3 is built from 14 residues. With 9 bases removed from V and 5 bases from J, the gap between germline ends came to 19 bases. CDR3 protein: CASARVRGPTEAFF. The sequenced part of the CDR3 DNA is TGTGCCAGCGCACGAGTGCGGGGACCAACTGAA.

As to this clone: The missing CDR3 end, 3 residues past where the read stops, is filled in from the germline J gene. This chain links TRBV5-1 with TRBJ2-5; perhaps TRBD1 as D (5 bases). The CDR3 is made up of 15 amino acids. CDR1 is SGHRS, CDR2 YFSETQ, per germline. The V and J ends lost 4 bases and 5 bases respectively, with 18 bases between them. The CDR3 bases that were read are TGCGCCAGCAGCCCCAGGGTAGGGGTTGGGGAGACC. This sequence encodes CASSPRVGVGET. The full CDR3 is CASSPRVGVGETQYF. Drawing the rest from reference TRBV5-1 and TRBJ2-5, the complete variable domain is KAGVTQTPRYLIKTRGQQVTLSCSPISGHRSVSWYQQTPGQGLQFLFEYFSETQRNKGNFPGRFSGRQFSNSRSEMNVSTLELGDSALYLCASSPRVGVGETQYFGPGTRLLVL.

Turning to this clone: The CDR3 is cut off 3 residues early in the read; its end comes from the germline J gene. The chain uses TRBV7-6 and TRBJ1-2; 11 nucleotides align to TRBD1. J was trimmed by 6 bases and V by 4 bases; bases with no gene match: 4. Germline CDR1 reads SGHVS; CDR2 reads FNYEAQ. The CDR3 has 14 amino acids. The CDR3 bases that were read are TGTGCCAGCAGCTCTGGGACAGGGGGAGATGGC. As protein: CASSSGTGGDG. The whole CDR3 is CASSSGTGGDGYTF.

This clone occurred many times. The CDR3 end falls 3 residues outside the read, so it is completed with the germline J gene. This chain joins TRBV10-3 and TRBJ1-6; D is perhaps TRBD1 (5 bases). The germline V and J ends were trimmed by 4 bases and 5 bases, with 9 bases remaining between them. Germline V lookup: CDR1 ENHRY, CDR2 SYGVKD. This CDR3 spans 14 amino acids. CDR3 DNA, as far as it was read: TGTGCCATCAGTGGAATAGGGGATAATTCACCC. Its protein is CAISGIGDNSP. The entire CDR3 protein is CAISGIGDNSPLHF.

On this clone: The read terminates 3 residues ahead of where the CDR3 ends, so the germline J gene completes it. The chain links TRBV7-3 to TRBJ1-3; D is unresolved. The CDR3 has 11 residues. With 7 bases removed from V and 4 bases from J, the gap between germline ends came to 5 bases. CDR1 is SGHTA and CDR2 is FQGTGA in the germline V gene. CDR3 sequence reads: CASIRGNTIYF. Incomplete CDR3 DNA: TGTGCCAGCATAAGGGGAAACACC.